This T cell receptor (beta chain) emerged from a study of T-cell memory formation after mild COVID-19. Study-wide background: Clusters were largely donor specific.

It was 5'RACE with constant-segment primers that produced the TCR alpha and TCR beta cDNA libraries, which carried sample barcodes and UMIs. In TCRdb, the 5' RACE reads were re-called with MiXCR into one record per CDR3 protein. This sample carries roughly 120,000 distinct CDR3 sequences, roughly 15% of them seen once, and the ten largest clones take approximately 15%. This clonotype was obtained from an adult woman who had mild COVID-19 (a few samples of this study predate the infection). Cell type and time point are not known. Sequencing was performed on PBMCs or a T cell subset sorted from them (not recorded which).

The CDR3 DNA is TGTGCCAGCAGCTTGGTAGGGGGAGGGCCGGGAGATACGCAGTATTTT. It is translated as CASSLVGGGPGDTQYF. V and J are TRBV5-4 and TRBJ2-3, with D perhaps matching TRBD2 (7 bases). Trimming pared 0 bases from V and 5 bases from J, leaving 16 bases between. Germline V gene sequence: CDR1 SGHNT, CDR2 YYREEE (reference sequence). The CDR3 is 16 amino acids.